This T cell receptor beta chain was sequenced for a study of OX40 agonist ivuxolimab in advanced cancers. For context, the study as a whole: The costimulatory receptor OX40 (CD134) was targeted by ivuxolimab, a fully human IgG2 agonistic monoclonal antibody. Intravenous ivuxolimab was administered to patients every 2 weeks at six dose levels: 0.01, 0.1, 0.3, 1.5, 3 and 10 mg/kg. Of the approximately 54 dose-escalation patients, hepatocellular carcinoma was present in about 19, melanoma in some 15, renal cell carcinoma in 9 and head and neck cancer in 9. The dose-escalation cohort was over 70% male with a mean age of approximately 60 years, ranging from 23 to 79. Patients were allowed to have had prior anti-PD-1, anti-PD-L1 or anti-CTLA-4 therapy, and 40% of the dose-escalation patients had been treated with checkpoint inhibitors. Three dose-escalation patients achieved partial responses, one with hepatocellular carcinoma and two with cutaneous melanoma. The point of sequencing TCRbeta in the periphery was to test whether ivuxolimab changed TCR sequence diversity and drove clonal T-cell expansion. The paper describes the monotherapy dose-escalation part (N = 52 patients) of the phase I trial of ivuxolimab.

V and J are trimmed by 9 bases and 0 bases, and the gene matches miss 8 bases of the junction. Including the terminal cysteine and phenylalanine, the CDR3 comprises 15 residues. Solely the CDR3 DNA is kept, with 45 bases framed from the first base. According to the germline V gene (reference sequence), CDR1 reads LNHDA and CDR2 reads SQIVND. The sample holds one count of this clone. No antigen is known for it. The record has no base qualities; no much larger clone is one base away. Patients with autoimmune disease history or receiving systemic immunosuppression were excluded from the trial. Peripheral blood for TCR sequencing was collected from all dose cohorts at baseline, on cycle 4 day 1, and on cycle 7 day 1. The samples were taken from a phase I, first-in-human, multicenter, open-label dose-escalation trial of ivuxolimab. Adults with locally advanced or metastatic head and neck squamous cell, hepatocellular, melanoma or renal cell carcinoma were enrolled in the trial. Before TCR sequencing, CD4+ T cells and CD8+ T cells from peripheral blood were sorted into separate populations.

To sequence the TCRbeta CDR3 region, genomic DNA was isolated from the sorted cells. TCRbeta CDR3 regions were sequenced using the immunoSEQ Assay. Drawn from immuneACCESS, this table holds only the in-frame rearrangements with V and J called that TCRdb kept. Clones are partly lost; checked studies trace under half to an unresolved V gene and leave the rest unexplained. The table for this sample lists 60,000 to 65,000 clones; about 91% of them were counted only once. Of the sample, around 11% falls within the top ten clones. What the research found in general, with its limitations: Low levels of normalized T-cell clonal expansion were also shown by some nonresponding patients. On average, CD8+ T cells showed more expanded clones than CD4+ T cells after ivuxolimab. In the 0.1-3.0 mg/kg groups, partial responders had among the lowest normalized peripheral clonal expansion, particularly in CD8+ T cells. At doses from 0.1 to 3.0 mg/kg, clonal expansion was seen in both CD4+ and CD8+ blood T cells between baseline and week 6. Which antigens the clonally expanded peripheral T cells were specific for was not determined.

This material consisted of CD4+ or CD8+ T cells sorted from blood, taken in a trial of the OX40 agonist ivuxolimab. The clonotype was recovered from an adult with an advanced solid tumor such as melanoma, head and neck, liver or kidney cancer. The sequence joins TRBV19 to TRBJ2-1; 7 bases in the middle match TRBD2. The CDR3 in this case is CASDAGGSSYNEQFF. The sequence in DNA is TGTGCCAGCGACGCTGGCGGGAGCTCCTACAATGAGCAGTTCTTC.